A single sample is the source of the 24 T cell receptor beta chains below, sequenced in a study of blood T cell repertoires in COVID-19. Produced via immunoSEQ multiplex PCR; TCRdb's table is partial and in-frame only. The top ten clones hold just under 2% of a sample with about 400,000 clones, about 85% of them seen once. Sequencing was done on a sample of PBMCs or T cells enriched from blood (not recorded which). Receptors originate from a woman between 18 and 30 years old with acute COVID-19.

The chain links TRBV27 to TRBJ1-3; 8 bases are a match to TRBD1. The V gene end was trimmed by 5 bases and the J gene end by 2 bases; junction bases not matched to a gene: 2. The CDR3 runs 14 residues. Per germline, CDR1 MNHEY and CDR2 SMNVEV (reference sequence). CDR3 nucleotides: TGTGCCAGCAGTGCGACAGGGGCTGGAAACACCATATATTTT. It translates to CASSATGAGNTIYF.

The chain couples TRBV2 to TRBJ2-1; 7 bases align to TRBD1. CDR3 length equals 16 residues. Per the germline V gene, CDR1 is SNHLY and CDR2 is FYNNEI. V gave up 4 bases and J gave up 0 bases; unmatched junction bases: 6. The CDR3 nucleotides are TGTGCCAGCAGTGTGGACAGGCCCATCTCCTACAATGAGCAGTTCTTC. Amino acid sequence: CASSVDRPISYNEQFF.

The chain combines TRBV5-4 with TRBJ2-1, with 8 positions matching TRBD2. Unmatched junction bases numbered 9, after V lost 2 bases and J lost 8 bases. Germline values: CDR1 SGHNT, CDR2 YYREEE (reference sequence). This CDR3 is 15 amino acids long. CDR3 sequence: CASSFWTGGVDEQFF. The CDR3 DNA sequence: TGTGCCAGCAGCTTCTGGACGGGAGGGGTGGATGAGCAGTTCTTC.

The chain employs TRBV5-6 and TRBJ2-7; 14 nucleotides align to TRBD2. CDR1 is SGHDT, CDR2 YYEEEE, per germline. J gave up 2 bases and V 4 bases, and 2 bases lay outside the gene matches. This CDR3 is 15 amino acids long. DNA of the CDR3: TGTGCCAGCAGCCCGACTAGCGGGAGGGCCTACGAGCAGTACTTC. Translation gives CASSPTSGRAYEQYF.

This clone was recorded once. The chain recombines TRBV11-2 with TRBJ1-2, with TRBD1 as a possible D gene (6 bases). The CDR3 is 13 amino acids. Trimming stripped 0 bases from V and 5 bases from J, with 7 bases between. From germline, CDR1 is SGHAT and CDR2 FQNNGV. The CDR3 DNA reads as TGTGCCAGCAGCTTAGACAGGGGATATGGCTACACCTTC. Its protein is CASSLDRGYGYTF.

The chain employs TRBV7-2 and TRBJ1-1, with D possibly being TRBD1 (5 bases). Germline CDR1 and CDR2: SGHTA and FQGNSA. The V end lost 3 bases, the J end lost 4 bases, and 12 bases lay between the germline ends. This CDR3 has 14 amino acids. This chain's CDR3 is CASSFSQGGTEAFF. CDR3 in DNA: TGTGCCAGCAGCTTCTCCCAGGGAGGCACTGAAGCTTTCTTT.

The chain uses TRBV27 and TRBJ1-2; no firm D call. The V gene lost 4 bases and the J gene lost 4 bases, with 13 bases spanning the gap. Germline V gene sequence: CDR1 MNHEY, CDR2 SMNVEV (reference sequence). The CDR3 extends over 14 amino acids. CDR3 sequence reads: CASSWADGGYGYTF. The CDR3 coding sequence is TGTGCCAGCAGTTGGGCAGACGGTGGCTATGGCTACACCTTC.

CDR3 residues: CASSSAGAVNYGYTF. For the CDR3, the DNA is TGTGCCAGCAGCTCAGCGGGGGCAGTCAACTATGGCTACACCTTC. The chain uses TRBV13 and TRBJ1-2; a possible D gene is TRBD1 (6 bases). With 4 bases removed from V and 2 bases from J, the gap between germline ends came to 14 bases. Germline loops: CDR1 PRHDT, CDR2 FYEKMQ (reference sequence). This CDR3 comprises 15 residues.

The CDR3 bases are TGTGCCAGCTCACCAGGCGGGTATTCTGGTCAGCCCCAGCATTTT. Translated, it gives CASSPGGYSGQPQHF. The chain couples TRBV18 to TRBJ1-5; D not certain. Germline V CDR1 and CDR2: KGHSH, LQKENI. V was cut by 2 bases and J by 6 bases, with 14 bases left in between. This CDR3 region has 15 residues.

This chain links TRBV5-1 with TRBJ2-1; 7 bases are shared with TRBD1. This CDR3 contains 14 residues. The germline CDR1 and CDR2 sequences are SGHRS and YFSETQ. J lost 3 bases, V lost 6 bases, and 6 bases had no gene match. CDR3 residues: CASNRDSYYNEQFF. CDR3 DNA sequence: TGCGCCAGCAACCGGGACAGCTACTACAATGAGCAGTTCTTC.

The CDR3 loop reads CASRSQLAGRNEQFF. CDR3 coding DNA: TGTGCCAGCAGGTCCCAACTAGCGGGACGGAATGAGCAGTTCTTC. The chain couples TRBV14 to TRBJ2-1, with 10 bases fitting TRBD2. CDR1 is SGHDN, CDR2 FVKESK, per germline. Trimming at V came to 6 bases and at J to 7 bases, leaving 9 bases not matched to a gene. The length of the CDR3 is 15 residues.

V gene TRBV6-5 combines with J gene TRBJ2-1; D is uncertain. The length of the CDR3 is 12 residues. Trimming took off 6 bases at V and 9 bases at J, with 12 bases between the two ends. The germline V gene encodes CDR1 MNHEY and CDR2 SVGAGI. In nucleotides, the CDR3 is TGTGCCAGCAGGGCAGCAGGTGTTGAGCAGTTCTTC. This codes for CASRAAGVEQFF.

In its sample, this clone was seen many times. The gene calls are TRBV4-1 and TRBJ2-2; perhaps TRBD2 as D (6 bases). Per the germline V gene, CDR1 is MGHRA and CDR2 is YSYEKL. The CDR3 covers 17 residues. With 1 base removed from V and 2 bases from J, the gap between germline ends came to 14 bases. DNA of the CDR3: TGCGCCAGCAGCCAAGTGGATATGGGACTTAACACCGGGGAGCTGTTTTTT. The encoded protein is CASSQVDMGLNTGELFF.

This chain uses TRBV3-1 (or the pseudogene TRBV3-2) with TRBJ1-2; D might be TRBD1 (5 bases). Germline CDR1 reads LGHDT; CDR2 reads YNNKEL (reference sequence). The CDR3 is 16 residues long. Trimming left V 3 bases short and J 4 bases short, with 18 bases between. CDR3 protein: CASSQDSVGATYGYTF. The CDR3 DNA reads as TGTGCCAGCAGCCAGGATAGTGTAGGGGCTACCTATGGCTACACCTTC.

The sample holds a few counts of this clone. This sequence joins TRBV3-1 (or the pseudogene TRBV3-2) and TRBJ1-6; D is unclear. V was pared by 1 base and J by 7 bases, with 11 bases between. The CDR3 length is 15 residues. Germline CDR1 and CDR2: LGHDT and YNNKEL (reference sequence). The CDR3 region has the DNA TGTGCCAGCAGCCAAGCGGAGGGAGGGAATTCACCCCTCCACTTT. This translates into CASSQAEGGNSPLHF.

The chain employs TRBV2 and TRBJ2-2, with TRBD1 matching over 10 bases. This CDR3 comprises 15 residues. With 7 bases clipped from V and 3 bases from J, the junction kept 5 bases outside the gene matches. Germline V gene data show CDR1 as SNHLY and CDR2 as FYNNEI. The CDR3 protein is CASNPDRGHTGELFF. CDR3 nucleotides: TGTGCCAGCAATCCAGACAGGGGGCACACCGGGGAGCTGTTTTTT.

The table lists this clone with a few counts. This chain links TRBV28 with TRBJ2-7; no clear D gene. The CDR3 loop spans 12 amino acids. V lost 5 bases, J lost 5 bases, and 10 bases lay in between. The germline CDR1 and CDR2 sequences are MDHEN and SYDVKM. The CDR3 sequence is CASSASSNEQYF. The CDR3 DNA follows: TGTGCCAGCAGTGCCTCGTCTAACGAGCAGTACTTC.

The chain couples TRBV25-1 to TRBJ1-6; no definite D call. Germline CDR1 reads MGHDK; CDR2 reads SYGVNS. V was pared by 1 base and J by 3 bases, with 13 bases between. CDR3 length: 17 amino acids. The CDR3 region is CASSELVSTDYNSPLHF. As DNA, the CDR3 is TGTGCCAGCAGTGAATTGGTGTCCACAGACTATAATTCACCCCTCCACTTT. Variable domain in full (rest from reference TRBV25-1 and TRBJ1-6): EADIYQTPRYLVIGTGKKITLECSQTMGHDKMYWYQQDPGMELHLIHYSYGVNSTEKGDLSSESTVSRIRTEHFPLTLESARPSHTSQYLCASSELVSTDYNSPLHFGNGTRLTVT.

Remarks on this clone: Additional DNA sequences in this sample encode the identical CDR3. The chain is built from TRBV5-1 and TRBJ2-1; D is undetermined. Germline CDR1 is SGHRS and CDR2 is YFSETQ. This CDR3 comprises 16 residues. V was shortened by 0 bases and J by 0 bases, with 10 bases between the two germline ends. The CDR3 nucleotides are TGCGCCAGCAGCTTGGCTCCAGGCAGCTCCTACAATGAGCAGTTCTTC. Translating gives CASSLAPGSSYNEQFF.

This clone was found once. CDR3 residues: CASSLDTTGYEAFF. The CDR3 region has the DNA TGCGCCAGCAGCTTGGACACGACAGGGTATGAAGCTTTCTTT. This chain connects TRBV5-1 to TRBJ1-1; TRBD1 aligns across 7 bases. Looked up from germline, CDR1 is SGHRS and CDR2 is YFSETQ. V lost 0 bases and J lost 7; bases outside the gene matches: 6. The CDR3 spans 14 residues.

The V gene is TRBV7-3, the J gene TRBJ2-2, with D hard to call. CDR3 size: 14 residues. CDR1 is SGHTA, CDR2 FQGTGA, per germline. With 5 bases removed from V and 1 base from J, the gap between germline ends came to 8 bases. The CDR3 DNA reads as TGTGCCAGCAGCACCCCAGGGAACACCGGGGAGCTGTTTTTT. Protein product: CASSTPGNTGELFF.

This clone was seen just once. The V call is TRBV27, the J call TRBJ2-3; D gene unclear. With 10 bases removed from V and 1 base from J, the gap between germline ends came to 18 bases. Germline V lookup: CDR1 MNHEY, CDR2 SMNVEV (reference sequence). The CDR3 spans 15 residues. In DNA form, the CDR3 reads TGTGCCATCCGGAGCAGAGCAGCCGGCACAGATACGCAGTATTTT. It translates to CAIRSRAAGTDTQYF.

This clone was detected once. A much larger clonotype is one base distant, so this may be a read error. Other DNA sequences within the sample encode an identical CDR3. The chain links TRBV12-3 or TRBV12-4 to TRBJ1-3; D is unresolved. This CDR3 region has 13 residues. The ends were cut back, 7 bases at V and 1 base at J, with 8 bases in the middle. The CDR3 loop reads CASTTGSGNTIYF. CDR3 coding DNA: TGTGCCAGCACCACCGGGTCTGGAAACACCATATATTTT.

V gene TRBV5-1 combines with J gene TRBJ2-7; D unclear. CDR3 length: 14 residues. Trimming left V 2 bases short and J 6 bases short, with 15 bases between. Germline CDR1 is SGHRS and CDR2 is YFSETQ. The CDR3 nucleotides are TGCGCCAGCAGCTTCCCTGAGAGCTTGTCCGAGCAGTACTTC. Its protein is CASSFPESLSEQYF.